A single sample is the source of the 17 T cell receptor beta chains below, sequenced in a study of vaccination and CD4 T cells after COVID-19 (dated by TCRdb to between 2021 and 2024). The time point label for this specimen denotes: late sampling 161 to 241 days after vaccination in three convalescent patients. The treatment or condition tag for this specimen amounts to: roughly 10-day PBMC culture with coronavirus spike peptide pools or control peptides (ViraFEST assay). These receptors' targets are unknown. The method behind the library was PCR. The reads were generated on an Illumina iSeq 100. At the Johns Hopkins FTIC core, DNA from the cultured CD4+ T cells underwent TCR sequencing with the Oncomine TCR Beta short-read assay. The raw public reads went through TCRdb reprocessing: fastp at Q25, MiXCR clone calling, in-frame beta chains kept. Entries are consolidated by CDR3 protein sequence, retaining the most common genes and DNA. The sample records about 24,000 distinct CDR3 sequences, roughly 46% of which are singletons. The leading ten clones occupy approximately 4% of the sample.

Sequenced here: CD4+ T cells from blood, cultured in vitro, sampled about 7 months after SARS-CoV-2 vaccination. These receptors were collected from a human donor who had recovered from COVID-19.

This clonotype was recorded once. V is TRBV6-1 and J is TRBJ2-7; 10 bases agree with TRBD1. V was clipped by 4 bases and J by 4 bases; unmatched bases: 7. Germline CDR1 is MNHNS and CDR2 is SASEGT. The CDR3 covers 15 residues. The CDR3 region is CASSVWGQGLYEQYF. In DNA form, the CDR3 reads TGTGCCAGCAGTGTATGGGGACAGGGGTTATACGAGCAGTACTTC.

This clonotype turned up a few times. This chain uses TRBV10-3 with TRBJ2-1, with TRBD1 as a possible D gene (6 bases). V shed 6 bases and J shed 6 bases, with 12 bases lying between them. This CDR3 has 13 residues. CDR1 is ENHRY, CDR2 SYGVKD, per germline. The CDR3 loop is CAISGQQGNEQFF. CDR3 coding DNA: TGTGCCATCAGCGGACAGCAAGGCAATGAGCAGTTCTTC.

This clonotype came up a few times. The rearrangement uses TRBV27 and TRBJ2-3, with 7 positions matching TRBD2. The CDR3 covers 17 residues. Germline CDR1 MNHEY, CDR2 SMNVEV (reference sequence). Unmatched junction bases numbered 9, after V lost 2 bases and J lost 1 base. CDR3 sequence: CASSLNRLALGTDTQYF. The CDR3 nucleotides read TGTGCCAGCAGTTTAAACCGACTAGCCCTAGGCACAGATACGCAGTATTTT.

The gene calls are TRBV5-1 and TRBJ2-7; 7 bases map to TRBD1. The CDR3 contains 16 residues. Germline V gene lookup returns CDR1 SGHRS and CDR2 YFSETQ. V gave up 3 bases and J gave up 2 bases; unmatched junction bases: 11. The CDR3 here is CASSSTGRQGAYEQYF. The CDR3 bases are TGCGCCAGCAGCTCTACTGGGCGACAGGGAGCCTACGAGCAGTACTTC.

The chain is built from TRBV18 and TRBJ2-7; 12 bases align to TRBD2. The CDR3 loop spans 15 amino acids. Trimming removed 3 bases from V and 2 bases from J; junction bases left unmatched: 2. Germline loops: CDR1 KGHSH, CDR2 LQKENI. CDR3 in DNA: TGTGCCAGCTCACCGCTAGCGGGAGGGCCCTACGAGCAGTACTTC. Translating it yields CASSPLAGGPYEQYF.

In its sample, this clonotype was seen a few times. The rearrangement joins TRBV4-1 to TRBJ2-7, with 12 bases fitting TRBD1. The V gene's germline CDR1 is MGHRA and CDR2 YSYEKL. The CDR3 extends over 14 amino acids. The ends lost 4 bases at V and 7 bases at J; junction bases unmatched: 5. The CDR3 nucleotides read TGCGCCAGCAGCCCCGGGACAGGGGGCCGGGAGCAGTACTTC. This gives the protein CASSPGTGGREQYF.

This rearrangement joins TRBV2 to TRBJ1-1; 8 bases are shared with TRBD1. The CDR3 runs 13 residues. Looked up from germline, CDR1 is SNHLY and CDR2 is FYNNEI. Trimming at V came to 8 bases and at J to 3 bases, leaving 5 bases not matched to a gene. Here the CDR3 reads CASFMDRDTEAFF. The CDR3 nucleotides read TGTGCCAGCTTCATGGACAGGGACACTGAAGCTTTCTTT.

The CDR3 here is CASSPRTDPTYEQYF. CDR3 sequence (DNA): TGTGCCAGCAGCCCACGGACAGACCCAACCTACGAGCAGTACTTC. The chain links TRBV7-9 to TRBJ2-7, with D perhaps matching TRBD1 (6 bases). This CDR3 region has 15 residues. The germline V gene encodes CDR1 SEHNR and CDR2 FQNEAQ (reference sequence). V lost 5 bases, J lost 2 bases, and 16 bases lay in between.

This clonotype showed up just a few times. The CDR3 nucleotides read TGTGCCAGCAGTGACACGGGCGAGCAGTACTTC. Protein sequence: CASSDTGEQYF. This chain connects TRBV6-4 to TRBJ2-7, with D unclear. Germline CDR1 reads MRHNA; CDR2 reads SNTAGT. The CDR3 has 11 amino acids. Trimming took off 2 bases at V and 6 bases at J, with 5 bases between the two ends.

The rearrangement links TRBV20-1 to TRBJ2-1, with no clear D. CDR3 length equals 13 residues. V was shortened by 0 bases and J by 8 bases, with 11 bases between the two germline ends. Germline CDR1 reads DFQATT; CDR2 reads SNEGSKA (reference sequence). The CDR3 nucleotides read TGCAGTGCTAGAGATTCGGCTGGGGATGAGCAGTTCTTC. It translates to CSARDSAGDEQFF.

The rearrangement joins TRBV15 to TRBJ2-7; a weak D match, TRBD2 (6 bases). V gave up 1 base and J gave up 3 bases, with 13 bases separating them. CDR3 length: 15 amino acids. Germline V gene sequence: CDR1 LNHNV, CDR2 YYDKDF (reference sequence). DNA for the CDR3: TGTGCCACCAGCAGAGGGAGGGTTTCGGACTACGAGCAGTACTTC. Protein sequence: CATSRGRVSDYEQYF.

This clonotype has just a few counts. The chain uses TRBV20-1 and TRBJ2-7; 9 bases align to TRBD1. Germline-derived CDR1 and CDR2 are DFQATT and SNEGSKA (reference sequence). The V gene end was trimmed by 6 bases and the J gene end by 1 base; junction bases not matched to a gene: 7. The CDR3 length is 14 residues. In DNA form, the CDR3 reads TGCAGTGCCTTCATCGGGACAGGGTCCTACGAGCAGTACTTC. It encodes CSAFIGTGSYEQYF.

The chain uses TRBV2 and TRBJ2-7, with D possibly matching TRBD1 (5 bases). CDR1 and CDR2 from the germline V gene are SNHLY and FYNNEI. The CDR3 covers 14 residues. V lost 10 bases, J lost 4 bases, and 20 bases lay in between. The CDR3 sequence is CATPPRGRDYEQYF. The CDR3 DNA sequence: TGTGCCACCCCCCCCCGCGGCAGGGATTACGAGCAGTACTTC. Full variable domain (remainder filled in from reference TRBV2 and TRBJ2-7): EPEVTQTPSHQVTQMGQEVILRCVPISNHLYFYWYRQILGQKVEFLVSFYNNEISEKSEIFDDQFSVERPDGSNFTLKIRSTKLEDSAMYFCATPPRGRDYEQYFGPGTRLTVT.

This clonotype was seen a few times. The rearrangement uses TRBV20-1 and TRBJ1-5; D is perhaps TRBD1 (5 bases). Trimming took 6 bases from V and 3 from J, leaving 12 bases between them. The germline gives CDR1 DFQATT, CDR2 SNEGSKA (reference sequence). This CDR3 region has 13 residues. The CDR3 loop is CSALGGVNQPQHF. CDR3 nucleotides: TGCAGTGCCCTAGGAGGGGTCAATCAGCCCCAGCATTTT.

The V call is TRBV7-8, the J call TRBJ2-3; D gene unclear. The ends were cut back, 4 bases at V and 4 bases at J, with 15 bases in the middle. The CDR3 runs to 15 residues. Germline-derived CDR1 and CDR2 are SGHVS and FQNEAQ. As DNA, the CDR3 is TGTGCCAGCAGCTCGCGTAGGTTTGAGGCAGATACGCAGTATTTT. Translating gives CASSSRRFEADTQYF.

Only one count was recorded for this clonotype. The chain is built from TRBV5-1 and TRBJ2-5, with TRBD1 identical over 9 bases. Germline CDR1 reads SGHRS; CDR2 reads YFSETQ. Losses at the gene ends were 4 bases for V and 4 bases for J; bases not matched to a gene: 17. The CDR3 has 18 residues. The CDR3 DNA is TGCGCCAGCAGCCCGCAACAAGGGCGACAGGGGGTAGGAGAGACCCAGTACTTC. This translates into CASSPQQGRQGVGETQYF.

The J gene is TRBJ2-5, the V gene TRBV7-2; TRBD2 matches 7 bases. Germline CDR1 is SGHTA and CDR2 is FQGNSA. The CDR3 loop spans 13 amino acids. Unmatched junction bases numbered 1, after V lost 3 bases and J lost 3 bases. As DNA, the CDR3 is TGTGCCAGCAGCTTTGCGGGGGAAGAGACCCAGTACTTC. Its translation is CASSFAGEETQYF. The whole variable domain, remainder taken from reference TRBV7-2 and TRBJ2-5, is GAGVSQSPSNKVTEKGKDVELRCDPISGHTALYWYRQSLGQGLEFLIYFQGNSAPDKSGLPSDRFSAERTGGSVSTLTIQRTQQEDSAVYLCASSFAGEETQYFGPGTRLLVL.